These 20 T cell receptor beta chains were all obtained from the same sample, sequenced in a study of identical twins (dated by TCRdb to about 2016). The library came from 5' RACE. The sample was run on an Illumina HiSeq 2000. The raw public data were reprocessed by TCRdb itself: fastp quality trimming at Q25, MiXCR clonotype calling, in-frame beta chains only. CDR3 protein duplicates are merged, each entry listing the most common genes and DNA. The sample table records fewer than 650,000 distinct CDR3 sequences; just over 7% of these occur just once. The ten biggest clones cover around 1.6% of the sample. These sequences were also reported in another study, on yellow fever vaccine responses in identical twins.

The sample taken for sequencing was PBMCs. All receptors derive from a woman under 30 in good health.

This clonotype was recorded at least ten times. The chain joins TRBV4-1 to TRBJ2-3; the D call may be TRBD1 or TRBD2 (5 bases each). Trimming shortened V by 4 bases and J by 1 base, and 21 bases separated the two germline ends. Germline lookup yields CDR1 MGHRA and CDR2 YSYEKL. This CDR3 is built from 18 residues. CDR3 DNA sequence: TGCGCCAGCAGCCCGGGGACGTACGTCTCTCTAGGCACAGATACGCAGTATTTT. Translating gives CASSPGTYVSLGTDTQYF.

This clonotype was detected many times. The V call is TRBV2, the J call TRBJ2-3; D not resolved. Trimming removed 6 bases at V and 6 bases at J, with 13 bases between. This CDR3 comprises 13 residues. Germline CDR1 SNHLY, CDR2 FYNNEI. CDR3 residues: CASSSGPGDTQYF. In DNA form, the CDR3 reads TGTGCCAGCAGCTCAGGACCTGGCGATACGCAGTATTTT.

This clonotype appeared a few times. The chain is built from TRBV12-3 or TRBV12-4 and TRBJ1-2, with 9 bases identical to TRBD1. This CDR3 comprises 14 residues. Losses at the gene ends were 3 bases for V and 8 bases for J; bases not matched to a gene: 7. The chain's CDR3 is CASSFQQGAGGYTF. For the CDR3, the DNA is TGTGCCAGCAGTTTCCAACAGGGGGCAGGGGGCTACACCTTC.

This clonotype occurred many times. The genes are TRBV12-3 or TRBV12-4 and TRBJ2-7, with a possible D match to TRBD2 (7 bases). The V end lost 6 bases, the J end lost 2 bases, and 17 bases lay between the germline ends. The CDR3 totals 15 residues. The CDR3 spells CASSRSGTTTYEQYF. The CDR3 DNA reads TGTGCCAGCAGCCGAAGCGGGACAACCACCTACGAGCAGTACTTC.

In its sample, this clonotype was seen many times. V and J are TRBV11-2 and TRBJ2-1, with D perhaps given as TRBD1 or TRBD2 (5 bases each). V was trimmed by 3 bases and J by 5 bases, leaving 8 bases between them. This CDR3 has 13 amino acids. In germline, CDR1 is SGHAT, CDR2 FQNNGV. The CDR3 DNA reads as TGTGCCAGCAGCTTTGGGACGAACAATGAGCAGTTCTTC. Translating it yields CASSFGTNNEQFF. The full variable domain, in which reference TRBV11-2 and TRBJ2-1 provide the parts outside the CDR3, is EAGVAQSPRYKIIEKRQSVAFWCNPISGHATLYWYQQILGQGPKLLIQFQNNGVVDDSQLPKDRFSAERLKGVDSTLKIQPAKLEDSAVYLCASSFGTNNEQFFGPGTRLTVL.

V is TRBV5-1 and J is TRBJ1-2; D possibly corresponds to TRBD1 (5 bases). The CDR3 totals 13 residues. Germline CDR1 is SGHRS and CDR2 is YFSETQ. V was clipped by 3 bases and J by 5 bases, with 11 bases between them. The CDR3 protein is CASSSGISYGYTF. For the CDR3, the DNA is TGCGCCAGCAGCTCAGGGATTTCTTATGGCTACACCTTC.

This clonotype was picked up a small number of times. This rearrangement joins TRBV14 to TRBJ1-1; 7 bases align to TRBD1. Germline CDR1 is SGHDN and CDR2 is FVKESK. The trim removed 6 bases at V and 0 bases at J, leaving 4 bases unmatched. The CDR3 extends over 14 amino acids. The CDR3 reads CASRGTGVNTEAFF. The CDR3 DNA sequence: TGTGCCAGCAGGGGAACAGGGGTGAACACTGAAGCTTTCTTT.

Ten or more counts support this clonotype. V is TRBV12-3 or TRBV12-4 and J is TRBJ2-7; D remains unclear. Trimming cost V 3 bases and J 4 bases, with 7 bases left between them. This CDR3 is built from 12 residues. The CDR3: CASSFLGYEQYV. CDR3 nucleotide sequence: TGTGCCAGCAGTTTTCTAGGGTACGAGCAGTACGTC.

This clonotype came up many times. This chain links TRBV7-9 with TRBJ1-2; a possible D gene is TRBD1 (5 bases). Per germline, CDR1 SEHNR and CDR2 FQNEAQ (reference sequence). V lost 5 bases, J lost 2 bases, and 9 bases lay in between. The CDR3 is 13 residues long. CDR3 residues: CASSPQVNYGYTF. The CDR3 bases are TGTGCCAGCAGCCCACAGGTGAACTATGGCTACACCTTC.

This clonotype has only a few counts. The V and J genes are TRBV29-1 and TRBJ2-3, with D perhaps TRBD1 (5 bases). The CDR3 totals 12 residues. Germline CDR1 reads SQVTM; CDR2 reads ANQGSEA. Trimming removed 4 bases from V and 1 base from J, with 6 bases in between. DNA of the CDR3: TGCAGCGTTGCGACAGGCACAGATACGCAGTATTTT. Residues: CSVATGTDTQYF.

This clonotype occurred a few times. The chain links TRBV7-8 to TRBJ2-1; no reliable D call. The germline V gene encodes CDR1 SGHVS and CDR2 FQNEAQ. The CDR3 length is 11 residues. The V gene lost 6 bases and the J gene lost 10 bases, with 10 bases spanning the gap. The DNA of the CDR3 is TGTGCCAGCAGAAACCTAGAGGAGCAGTTCTTC. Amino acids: CASRNLEEQFF.

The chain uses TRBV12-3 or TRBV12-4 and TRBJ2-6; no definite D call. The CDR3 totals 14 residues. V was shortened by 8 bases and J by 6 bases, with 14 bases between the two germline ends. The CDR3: CASALGGPANVLTF. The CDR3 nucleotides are TGTGCCAGCGCCCTAGGCGGCCCGGCCAACGTCCTGACTTTC.

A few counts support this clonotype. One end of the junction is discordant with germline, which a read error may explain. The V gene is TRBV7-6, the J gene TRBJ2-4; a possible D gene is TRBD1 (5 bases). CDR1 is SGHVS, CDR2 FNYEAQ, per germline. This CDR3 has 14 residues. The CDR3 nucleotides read TGTGCCAGCAGGTTAGGTCCAGGGAAAAACATTCAGTACTTC. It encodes CASRLGPGKNIQYF.

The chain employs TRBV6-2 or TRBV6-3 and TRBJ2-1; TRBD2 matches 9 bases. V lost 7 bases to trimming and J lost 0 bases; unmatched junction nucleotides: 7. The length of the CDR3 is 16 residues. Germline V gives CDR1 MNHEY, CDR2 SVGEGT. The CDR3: CASTRLAAASYNEQFF. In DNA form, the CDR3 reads TGTGCCAGCACCAGACTAGCGGCCGCCTCCTACAATGAGCAGTTCTTC.

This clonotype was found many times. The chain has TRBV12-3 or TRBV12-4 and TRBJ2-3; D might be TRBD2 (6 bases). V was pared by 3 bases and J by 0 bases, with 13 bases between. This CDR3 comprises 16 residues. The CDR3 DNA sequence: TGTGCCAGCAGTTTGGAGGGGACTTCTAGCACAGATACGCAGTATTTT. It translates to CASSLEGTSSTDTQYF.

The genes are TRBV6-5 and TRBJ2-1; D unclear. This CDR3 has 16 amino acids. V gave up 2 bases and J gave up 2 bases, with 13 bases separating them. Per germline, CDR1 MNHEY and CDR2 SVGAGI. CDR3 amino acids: CASSYGEERPYNEQFF. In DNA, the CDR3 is TGTGCCAGCAGTTACGGCGAGGAGCGACCCTACAATGAGCAGTTCTTC.

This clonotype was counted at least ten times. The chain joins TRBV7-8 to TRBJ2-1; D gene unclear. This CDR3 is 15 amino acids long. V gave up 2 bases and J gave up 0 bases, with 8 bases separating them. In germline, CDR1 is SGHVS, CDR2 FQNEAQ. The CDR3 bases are TGTGCCAGCAGCTTAAGTTGGAGCTCCTACAATGAGCAGTTCTTC. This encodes CASSLSWSSYNEQFF.

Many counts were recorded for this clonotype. The CDR3 DNA reads as TGTGCCAGCAGCCCCCGGACTAGCGGGAGTATCTACGAGCAGTACTTC. Residues: CASSPRTSGSIYEQYF. This chain connects TRBV9 to TRBJ2-7; 13 bases align to TRBD2. Per germline, CDR1 SGDLS and CDR2 YYNGEE. The junction had 7 bases not matched to a gene; V was cut back by 4 bases and J by 3 bases. The CDR3 contains 16 residues.

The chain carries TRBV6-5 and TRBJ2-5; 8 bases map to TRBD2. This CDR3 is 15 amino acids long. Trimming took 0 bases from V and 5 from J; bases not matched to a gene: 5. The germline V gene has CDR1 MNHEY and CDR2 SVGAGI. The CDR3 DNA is TGTGCCAGCAGTTACTCAGCGGGAGTTTTGGAGACCCAGTACTTC. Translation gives CASSYSAGVLETQYF.

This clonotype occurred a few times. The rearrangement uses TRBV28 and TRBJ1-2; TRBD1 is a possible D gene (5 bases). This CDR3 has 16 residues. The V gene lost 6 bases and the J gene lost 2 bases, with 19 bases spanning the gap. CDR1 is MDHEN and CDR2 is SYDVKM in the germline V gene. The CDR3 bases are TGTGCCAGCAGCTCCAGTGAGGGTGGGGGAAACTATGGCTACACCTTC. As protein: CASSSSEGGGNYGYTF.